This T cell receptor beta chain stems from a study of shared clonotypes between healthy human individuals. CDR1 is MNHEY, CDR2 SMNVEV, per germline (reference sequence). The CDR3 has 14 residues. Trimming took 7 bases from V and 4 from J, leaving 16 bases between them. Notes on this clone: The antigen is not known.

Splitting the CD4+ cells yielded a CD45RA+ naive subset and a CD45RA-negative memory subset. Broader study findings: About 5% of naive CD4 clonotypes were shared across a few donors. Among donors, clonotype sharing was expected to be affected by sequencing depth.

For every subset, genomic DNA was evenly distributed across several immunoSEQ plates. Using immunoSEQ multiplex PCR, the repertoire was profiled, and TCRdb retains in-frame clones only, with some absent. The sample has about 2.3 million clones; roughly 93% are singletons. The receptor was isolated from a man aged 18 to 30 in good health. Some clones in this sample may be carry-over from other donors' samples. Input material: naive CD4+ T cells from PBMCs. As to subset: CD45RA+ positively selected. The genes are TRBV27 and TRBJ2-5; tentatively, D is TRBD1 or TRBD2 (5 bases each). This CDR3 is CASMGRPLPETQYF. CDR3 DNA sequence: TGTGCCAGCATGGGACGGCCCCTCCCAGAGACCCAGTACTTC.